This T cell receptor beta chain was captured in a study of vaccination and CD4 T cells after COVID-19. Stated treatment: roughly 10-day PBMC culture with coronavirus spike peptide pools or control peptides (ViraFEST assay). Sequencing of DNA taken from cultured CD4+ T cells relied on the Oncomine TCR Beta short-read assay. TCRdb used MiXCR to reprocess the PCR reads, holding one entry per CDR3 protein. The table has around 9,500 distinct CDR3 sequences, around 53% seen once; the top ten hold about 20%. With respect to this clonotype: Its antigen is as yet unknown.

The sequence came from a human donor who had recovered from COVID-19. The sequenced material came from CD4+ T cells from blood, cultured in vitro.

CDR3 sequence reads: CASIEVASMNTEAFF. The CDR3, as DNA: TGTGCCAGCATCGAGGTGGCCAGCATGAACACTGAAGCTTTCTTT. The J gene is TRBJ1-1, the V gene TRBV6-2 or TRBV6-3; D call uncertain. CDR3 length equals 15 residues. The germline gives CDR1 MNHEY, CDR2 SVGEGT. V was shortened by 7 bases and J by 0 bases, with 15 bases between the two germline ends.